This note documents a single T cell receptor beta chain sequence. These data are taken from a study of blood T cell repertoires in COVID-19. V lost 5 bases, J lost 1 base, and 5 bases stayed unmatched. From germline, CDR1 is SGHRS and CDR2 YFSETQ. The CDR3 has 14 amino acids. Profiling relied on immunoSEQ multiplex PCR, and the TCRdb table lists in-frame clones only, not all of them. The sample holds about 200,000 clones, about 84% seen once. The clonotype comes from a man aged 35 to 55 with acute COVID-19. Sequenced material: PBMCs or T cells enriched from blood (not recorded which). The rearrangement joins TRBV5-1 to TRBJ1-1; TRBD1 aligns across 7 bases. The CDR3 region is CASSWGQWNTEAFF. The CDR3 DNA sequence: TGCGCCAGCAGTTGGGGACAGTGGAACACTGAAGCTTTCTTT.